The 24 T cell receptor beta chains below were found in one sample sequenced in a study of shared clonotypes between healthy human individuals (dated by TCRdb to the early 2020s). The library was built by means of the immunoSEQ multiplex PCR assay. Imported from immuneACCESS, the table was reduced by TCRdb to in-frame sequences with V and J called. These copies leave out some clones; in studies compared against another copy, an unresolved V gene accounts for under half, and the cause of the remainder is not known. This sample is represented by about 560,000 clones; around three quarters of them were singletons. The ten largest make up approximately 12% of the sample. The material sequenced was PBMCs. All receptors come from a woman in her thirties or forties in good health. Some clones in this sample may be carry-over from other donors' samples.

The V gene is TRBV7-6, the J gene TRBJ2-4, with a tentative D call TRBD2 (6 bases). V was pared by 2 bases and J by 8 bases, with 7 bases between. CDR3 length equals 12 residues. In germline, CDR1 is SGHVS, CDR2 FNYEAQ. The CDR3: CASSLWGDIQYF. DNA for the CDR3: TGTGCCAGCAGCTTATGGGGGGACATTCAGTACTTC. The variable domain in full, with the rest retrieved from reference TRBV7-6 and TRBJ2-4, is GAGVSQSPRYKVTKRGQDVALRCDPISGHVSLYWYRQALGQGPEFLTYFNYEAQQDKSGLPNDRFSAERPEGSISTLTIQRTEQRDSAMYRCASSLWGDIQYFGAGTRLSVL.

This chain uses TRBV28 with TRBJ1-1; 8 positions agree with TRBD1. Germline CDR1 is MDHEN and CDR2 is SYDVKM. The junction had 8 bases not matched to a gene; V was cut back by 5 bases and J by 0 bases. The CDR3 is 16 residues long. This CDR3 reads CASSPTGGGMNTEAFF. CDR3 nucleotide sequence: TGTGCCAGCAGTCCTACAGGGGGTGGGATGAACACTGAAGCTTTCTTT. The whole variable domain, remainder taken from reference TRBV28 and TRBJ1-1, is DVKVTQSSRYLVKRTGEKVFLECVQDMDHENMFWYRQDPGLGLRLIYFSYDVKMKEKGDIPEGYSVSREKKERFSLILESASTNQTSMYLCASSPTGGGMNTEAFFGQGTRLTVV.

A word on this clone: A far larger clone is only one base removed, so a read error is likely. Written as DNA, the CDR3 is TGCAGCGTTGCCCTAACCCGGGGTGGGATTGAAGCTTTCTTT. Translation: CSVALTRGGIEAFF. The rearrangement uses TRBV29-1 and TRBJ1-1, with D unresolved. Trimming removed 4 bases at V and 7 bases at J, with 19 bases between. There are 14 residues in the CDR3. Germline V gene sequence: CDR1 SQVTM, CDR2 ANQGSEA.

The rearrangement links TRBV4-1 to TRBJ2-1; TRBD2 matches at 8 bases. The CDR3 spans 16 residues. After removal of 1 base from V and 7 bases from J, the junction contained 9 bases not matched to a gene. Germline V CDR1 and CDR2: MGHRA, YSYEKL. For the CDR3, the DNA is TGCGCCAGCAGCCAAGCCGTCGGAGCGGGGGAGAATGAGCAGTTCTTC. It specifies CASSQAVGAGENEQFF.

The chain combines TRBV18 with TRBJ2-7; tentatively, D is TRBD1 (5 bases). The CDR3 covers 14 residues. Deletions cut 4 bases from V and 0 bases from J, with 10 bases between. CDR1 is KGHSH and CDR2 is LQKENI in the germline V gene. CDR3 sequence reads: CASSLSDSSYEQYF. The CDR3, as DNA: TGTGCCAGCTCACTGTCAGACAGCTCCTACGAGCAGTACTTC.

J is TRBJ2-3 and V is TRBV7-6; D is undetermined. This CDR3 is 15 amino acids long. V lost 1 base and J lost 0, with 8 bases in between. Germline CDR1 is SGHVS and CDR2 is FNYEAQ. CDR3 loop: CASSLDDGSTDTQYF. CDR3 sequence (DNA): TGTGCCAGCAGCTTAGATGATGGTAGCACAGATACGCAGTATTTT.

The J gene is TRBJ2-7, the V gene TRBV28; 10 nucleotides align to TRBD2. The CDR3 extends over 14 amino acids. The germline gives CDR1 MDHEN, CDR2 SYDVKM. Trimming cost V 2 bases and J 7 bases; bases outside gene matches: 5. CDR3 DNA: TGTGCCAGCAGTTTACACCTAGCGGGAGTTGAGCAGTACTTC. The encoded protein is CASSLHLAGVEQYF.

On this clone itself: Other DNA sequences within the sample encode an identical CDR3. The genes are TRBV27 and TRBJ2-5; D is unresolved. The CDR3 consists of 12 residues. Trimming took off 4 bases at V and 2 bases at J, with 5 bases between the two ends. Germline V gives CDR1 MNHEY, CDR2 SMNVEV (reference sequence). The CDR3 coding sequence is TGTGCCAGCAGTTCCCATCAAGAGACCCAGTACTTC. Its translation is CASSSHQETQYF.

As concerns this clone: Given a far larger clone just one base away, this is likely a sequencing read error. The V call is TRBV30, the J call TRBJ1-1; unclear D gene. This CDR3 has 13 amino acids. Germline V lookup: CDR1 GTSNPN, CDR2 SVGIG (reference sequence). The V gene lost 7 bases and the J gene lost 1 base, with 13 bases spanning the gap. CDR3 sequence reads: CASRHHQNTEAFF. The CDR3 DNA follows: TGTGCCTCAAGACACCACCAGAACACTGAAGCTTTCTTT. The full variable domain, completed using reference TRBV30 and TRBJ1-1, is SQTIHQWPATLVQPVGSPLSLECTVEGTSNPNLYWYRQAAGRGLQLLFYSVGIGQISSEVPQNLSASRPQDRQFILSSKKLLLSDSGFYLCASRHHQNTEAFFGQGTRLTVV.

Turning to this clone: Other DNA variants within this sample encode the same CDR3. The V and J genes are TRBV2 and TRBJ2-7; D not certain. This CDR3 comprises 12 residues. The V gene lost 4 bases and the J gene lost 0 bases, with 4 bases spanning the gap. The germline V gene has CDR1 SNHLY and CDR2 FYNNEI. DNA for the CDR3: TGTGCCAGCAGTGCCAGCTCCTACGAGCAGTACTTC. Translated, it gives CASSASSYEQYF.

This sequence joins TRBV5-1 and TRBJ2-2, with TRBD2 as a possible D gene (6 bases). This CDR3 comprises 15 residues. Trimming left V 0 bases short and J 2 bases short, with 8 bases between. Germline CDR1 reads SGHRS; CDR2 reads YFSETQ. Written as DNA, the CDR3 is TGCGCCAGCAGCTTGGGTAGCGGCAACACCGGGGAGCTGTTTTTT. Its protein is CASSLGSGNTGELFF.

The CDR3 reads CASSSSDRPYAFF. The CDR3 region has the DNA TGTGCCAGCAGTTCCTCGGACAGGCCGTATGCTTTCTTT. The chain is built from TRBV28 and TRBJ1-1; 7 bases are a match to TRBD1. CDR3 size: 13 residues. Germline CDR1 MDHEN, CDR2 SYDVKM. The J segment lost 11 bases and the V segment lost 4 bases, leaving 10 bases of the junction unmatched.

The CDR3 region has the DNA TGTGCCAGCTCACCACCGGAAAGTCTCAGGGGGGCAGATACGCAGTATTTT. This sequence encodes CASSPPESLRGADTQYF. The chain employs TRBV18 and TRBJ2-3; the D gene is possibly TRBD1 (7 bases). Per germline, CDR1 KGHSH and CDR2 LQKENI. CDR3 length equals 17 residues. V lost 0 bases and J lost 4, with 17 bases in between.

This clone was seen many times. The chain combines TRBV4-2 with TRBJ2-5; 9 bases align to TRBD2. The CDR3 is 15 amino acids. Trimming cost V 1 base and J 4 bases; bases outside gene matches: 4. The germline CDR1 and CDR2 sequences are LGHNA and YNFKEQ. The CDR3 reads CASSQVSGRTETQYF. The CDR3, as DNA: TGTGCCAGCAGCCAAGTCAGCGGGAGGACAGAGACCCAGTACTTC.

This clone came up a few times. This chain uses TRBV21-1 with TRBJ2-1. TRBV21-1 is a documented pseudogene. The CDR3 covers 18 residues. The CDR3 loop is CASSKDGGRKRSHNEQFF. The CDR3, as DNA: TGTGCCAGCAGCAAAGATGGGGGGCGGAAGCGCTCCCACAATGAGCAGTTCTTC.

This clone is a singleton in its sample. The chain uses TRBV19 and TRBJ1-3; 7 nucleotides match TRBD1. The CDR3 extends over 14 amino acids. V shed 3 bases and J 2 bases; nucleotides not matched to a gene: 1. The germline V gene has CDR1 LNHDA and CDR2 SQIVND (reference sequence). The chain's CDR3 is CASSIRGTGNTIYF. The DNA of the CDR3 is TGTGCCAGTAGTATCAGGGGGACTGGAAACACCATATATTTT.

This chain uses TRBV2 with TRBJ2-5; D might be TRBD1 (5 bases). Germline-derived CDR1 and CDR2 are SNHLY and FYNNEI. Trimming removed 3 bases at V and 4 bases at J, with 12 bases between. The CDR3 is made up of 14 amino acids. The CDR3 reads CASSEDTVGETQYF. Here the CDR3 DNA reads TGTGCCAGCAGTGAGGACACGGTGGGAGAGACCCAGTACTTC.

This chain joins TRBV5-4 and TRBJ1-6; D is uncertain. The ends were cut back, 5 bases at V and 0 bases at J, with 12 bases in the middle. The CDR3 contains 16 residues. Germline V gives CDR1 SGHNT, CDR2 YYREEE (reference sequence). The CDR3 sequence: CASSRTPSSYNSPLHF. The CDR3 bases are TGTGCCAGCAGTCGAACACCCAGCTCCTATAATTCACCCCTCCACTTT.

The genes are TRBV28 and TRBJ2-2; TRBD2 aligns across 10 bases. The CDR3 is 16 amino acids. CDR1 MDHEN and CDR2 SYDVKM come from the germline V gene. V trimming: 6 bases; J trimming: 9 bases; junction bases outside the gene matches: 13. The CDR3 here is CASRDSSGRITRELFF. The CDR3 nucleotides read TGTGCCAGCAGAGACTCTAGCGGGAGAATAACCAGGGAGCTGTTTTTT.

The chain has TRBV6-6 and TRBJ2-5, with 7 bases fitting TRBD2. The CDR3 covers 15 residues. V gave up 4 bases and J gave up 5 bases; unmatched junction bases: 10. The germline V gene encodes CDR1 MNHNY and CDR2 SVGAGI (reference sequence). The CDR3: CASSSDSRRGETQYF. The CDR3 region has the DNA TGTGCCAGCAGTTCCGACAGTAGGCGGGGGGAGACCCAGTACTTC.

The chain carries TRBV10-3 and TRBJ1-5; 9 bases align to TRBD1. The CDR3 extends over 15 amino acids. Germline CDR1 ENHRY, CDR2 SYGVKD. The J segment lost 0 bases and the V segment lost 4 bases, leaving 1 base of the junction unmatched. CDR3 residues: CAISATGGSNQPQHF. Here the CDR3 DNA reads TGTGCCATCAGTGCGACAGGGGGTAGCAATCAGCCCCAGCATTTT.

The V gene is TRBV6-4, the J gene TRBJ2-1; 10 bases are a match to TRBD2. This CDR3 has 13 amino acids. Germline V lookup: CDR1 MRHNA, CDR2 SNTAGT. The V and J ends lost 9 bases and 9 bases, in that order; junction bases with no gene match: 8. The CDR3 nucleotides are TGTGCCAGTCGGACTAGCGGAGTCGGTGAGCAGTTCTTC. The encoded protein is CASRTSGVGEQFF.

The chain employs TRBV19 and TRBJ2-3; D tentatively reads TRBD1 or TRBD2 (5 bases each). Trimming removed 3 bases at V and 3 bases at J, with 10 bases between. This CDR3 has 14 residues. Germline V gives CDR1 LNHDA, CDR2 SQIVND (reference sequence). The CDR3 region has the DNA TGTGCCAGTAGTATGGGGACGCGAACAGATACGCAGTATTTT. Translating it yields CASSMGTRTDTQYF. The entire variable domain, with the rest obtained from reference TRBV19 and TRBJ2-3, is as follows: DGGITQSPKYLFRKEGQNVTLSCEQNLNHDAMYWYRQDPGQGLRLIYYSQIVNDFQKGDIAEGYSVSREKKESFPLTVTSAQKNPTAFYLCASSMGTRTDTQYFGPGTRLTVL.

The V and J genes are TRBV5-1 and TRBJ1-1, with 8 bases aligning to TRBD1. CDR1 and CDR2 from the germline V gene are SGHRS and YFSETQ. V shed 4 bases and J 7 bases; nucleotides not matched to a gene: 6. CDR3 length: 13 residues. CDR3 nucleotides: TGCGCCAGCAGCAAGGACAGGGAGGGTGAAGCTTTCTTT. Encoded protein: CASSKDREGEAFF.